The rows below give T cell receptor beta chains drawn from one sample of a study of cytomegalovirus exposure and HLA in healthy donors. The data were produced by immunoSEQ multiplex PCR, yet TCRdb's version contains in-frame clones alone and is incomplete. The data show some 190,000 clones, around 79% seen once. Sequenced sample: PBMCs. Receptor source: a woman between 45 and 65 years old in good health and CMV-seronegative. CDR3s include the opening cysteine and the closing phenylalanine or tryptophan. Each record gives: V gene, J gene, clone size, D gene, CDR3 DNA, CDR3 protein. The D gene is left open where the match is weak. Clone size appears in some rows only: once, few, many, or a class for an expanded clone.

V gene: TRBV7-9
J gene: TRBJ2-7
clone size: once
D gene: TRBD1
CDR3 DNA: TGTTCCAGCAGCCGAGCGCAGCTGAAGGACAGGGCACGTCCCCACGAGCAGTACTTC
CDR3 protein: CSSSRAQLKDRARPHEQYF

V gene: TRBV28
J gene: TRBJ2-7
clone size: .
D gene: TRBD2
CDR3 DNA: TGTGCCAGCAGTTCGCCGACTAGCGGGCGTTCCGAGCAGTACTTC
CDR3 protein: CASSSPTSGRSEQYF

V gene: TRBV5-1
J gene: TRBJ1-5
clone size: .
D gene: TRBD1
CDR3 DNA: TGCGCCAGCAGCTCAGGGACAGGACTTAGCAATCAGCCCCAGCATTTT
CDR3 protein: CASSSGTGLSNQPQHF

V gene: TRBV28
J gene: TRBJ1-5
clone size: .
D gene: TRBD1
CDR3 DNA: TGTGCCAGCAGTTTAACTACAGGGGTGGGCAATCAGCCCCAGCATTTT
CDR3 protein: CASSLTTGVGNQPQHF

V gene: TRBV6-1
J gene: TRBJ1-2
clone size: .
D gene: .
CDR3 DNA: TGTGCCAGCAGTGCAGTAGCGGAGTGGGGCCACTATGGCTACACCTTC
CDR3 protein: CASSAVAEWGHYGYTF

V gene: TRBV18
J gene: TRBJ1-1
clone size: .
D gene: .
CDR3 DNA: TGTGCCAGCTCACCAGGCAGGGCAAACACTGAAGCTTTCTTT
CDR3 protein: CASSPGRANTEAFF

V gene: TRBV6-6
J gene: TRBJ1-2
clone size: .
D gene: TRBD1
CDR3 DNA: TGTGCCAGCAGTGGACAGGCCAACTATGGCTACACCTTC
CDR3 protein: CASSGQANYGYTF

V gene: TRBV28
J gene: TRBJ1-1
clone size: .
D gene: TRBD1
CDR3 DNA: TGTGCCAGCACCAGTGACAGGGGGGAAACTGAAGCTTTCTTT
CDR3 protein: CASTSDRGETEAFF

V gene: TRBV11-2
J gene: TRBJ1-1
clone size: few
D gene: .
CDR3 DNA: TGTGCCAGCAGCTTCCCCGGGGGGAGTAAAGCTTTCTTT
CDR3 protein: CASSFPGGSKAFF

V gene: TRBV7-2
J gene: TRBJ1-2
clone size: .
D gene: .
CDR3 DNA: TGTGCCAGCAGCTTAGGGGGCCTCCGGTATGGCTACACCTTC
CDR3 protein: CASSLGGLRYGYTF

V gene: TRBV7-2
J gene: TRBJ2-3
clone size: .
D gene: .
CDR3 DNA: TGTGCCAGCAGTGGACAGTTTTTCACAGATACGCAGTATTTT
CDR3 protein: CASSGQFFTDTQYF

V gene: TRBV13
J gene: TRBJ2-1
clone size: .
D gene: TRBD2
CDR3 DNA: TGTGCCAGCAGCTTAGGCGTTGCGGGAGCGGCCTACAATGAGCAGTTCTTC
CDR3 protein: CASSLGVAGAAYNEQFF

V gene: TRBV6-6
J gene: TRBJ1-2
clone size: .
D gene: TRBD1
CDR3 DNA: TGTGCCAGCAGTTCTCCGGGACAGGCTAACTATGGCTACACCTTC
CDR3 protein: CASSSPGQANYGYTF

V gene: TRBV14
J gene: TRBJ2-2
clone size: .
D gene: TRBD1
CDR3 DNA: TGTGCCAGCACCGGCTCGGGACAGGGTCCTACCGGGGAGCTGTTTTTT
CDR3 protein: CASTGSGQGPTGELFF

V gene: TRBV11-2
J gene: TRBJ1-3
clone size: .
D gene: .
CDR3 DNA: TGTGCCAGCAGCTCTATCTTATGGAGCTCTGGAAACACCATATATTTT
CDR3 protein: CASSSILWSSGNTIYF

V gene: TRBV7-9
J gene: TRBJ1-6
clone size: .
D gene: .
CDR3 DNA: TGTGCCAGCAGCTTTCATACAGAAGGGGGTTCACCCCTCCACTTT
CDR3 protein: CASSFHTEGGSPLHF

V gene: TRBV11-2
J gene: TRBJ2-7
clone size: few
D gene: TRBD2
CDR3 DNA: TGTGCCAGCAGCTTAGTAGCGGGAGCGGTCCACGAGCAGTACTTC
CDR3 protein: CASSLVAGAVHEQYF

V gene: TRBV9
J gene: TRBJ2-3
clone size: .
D gene: TRBD2
CDR3 DNA: TGTGCCAGCAGCGTAGTTCCTCCTAGCGGAGCTAGCACAGATACGCAGTATTTT
CDR3 protein: CASSVVPPSGASTDTQYF

V gene: TRBV15
J gene: TRBJ1-2
clone size: once
D gene: TRBD1
CDR3 DNA: TGTGCCACCAGCACCGCCAGGGGGGACGGCTACACCTTC
CDR3 protein: CATSTARGDGYTF

V gene: TRBV7-9
J gene: TRBJ1-1
clone size: .
D gene: .
CDR3 DNA: TGTGCCAGCAGCTTAGGGCTCTTGAACACTGAAGCTTTCTTT
CDR3 protein: CASSLGLLNTEAFF

V gene: TRBV5-8
J gene: TRBJ1-1
clone size: few
D gene: TRBD1
CDR3 DNA: TGTGCCAGCGGGGGACAGCGCATCACTGAAGCTTTCTTT
CDR3 protein: CASGGQRITEAFF

V gene: TRBV6-6
J gene: TRBJ2-1
clone size: .
D gene: .
CDR3 DNA: TGTGCCACGCGGGATAGCTCCTACAATGAGCAGTTCTTC
CDR3 protein: CATRDSSYNEQFF

V gene: TRBV7-2
J gene: TRBJ2-1
clone size: .
D gene: .
CDR3 DNA: TGTGCCAGCAGCTTAATGCCGACCCGGGACAATGAGCAGTTCTTC
CDR3 protein: CASSLMPTRDNEQFF

V gene: TRBV9
J gene: TRBJ2-7
clone size: once
D gene: .
CDR3 DNA: TGTGCCAGCAGCCCCCGCGGGACCTTTTACGAGCAGTACTTC
CDR3 protein: CASSPRGTFYEQYF

V gene: TRBV7-9
J gene: TRBJ1-2
clone size: .
D gene: TRBD1
CDR3 DNA: TGTGCCAGCATCAAGAGACAGGGGGCAGGTGGCTACACCTTC
CDR3 protein: CASIKRQGAGGYTF

V gene: TRBV5-1
J gene: TRBJ1-2
clone size: .
D gene: TRBD1
CDR3 DNA: TGCGCCAGCAGCTTGTTGCGGGACAGGGATGGCTACACCTTC
CDR3 protein: CASSLLRDRDGYTF

V gene: TRBV19
J gene: TRBJ1-2
clone size: .
D gene: TRBD1
CDR3 DNA: TGTGCCAGTATCCCCGCGAGGGACAGGGCCTATGGCTACACCTTC
CDR3 protein: CASIPARDRAYGYTF

V gene: TRBV25-1
J gene: TRBJ1-4
clone size: once
D gene: TRBD1
CDR3 DNA: TGTGCCAGCAGTACCACCCGGGACAGGGGAACTAATGAAAAACTGTTTTTT
CDR3 protein: CASSTTRDRGTNEKLFF

V gene: TRBV29-1
J gene: TRBJ1-1
clone size: few
D gene: TRBD1
CDR3 DNA: TGCAGCGGCCGGGACAGCGAAGCTTTCTTT
CDR3 protein: CSGRDSEAFF

V gene: TRBV2
J gene: TRBJ2-2
clone size: .
D gene: TRBD1
CDR3 DNA: TGTGCCATTAACAGGGGGTCCTTGAACACCGGGGAGCTGTTTTTT
CDR3 protein: CAINRGSLNTGELFF

V gene: TRBV6-6
J gene: TRBJ1-5
clone size: .
D gene: .
CDR3 DNA: TGTGCCAGCAGTAAAGACTGGGGCAATCAGCCCCAGCATTTT
CDR3 protein: CASSKDWGNQPQHF